Given below is one T cell receptor beta chain in context. The sample holds a few counts of this clone. The target of this receptor is not known. No base-level quality is on record; no much larger clone is a single base apart. The germline V gene (reference sequence) supplies CDR1 LNHDA and CDR2 SQIVND. The cysteine opens and the phenylalanine closes a CDR3 of 12 amino acids. Only CDR3 DNA is held: 36 bases, read in frame from base 1. Trimming leaves V shorter by 3 bases and J shorter by 10 bases, with the junction holding 2 bases beyond the gene matches. TCRbeta CDR3 regions were amplified from genomic DNA using the immunoSEQ Assay, a bias-controlled multiplex PCR. The study's own analysis went as follows. The number of nucleated cells in each sample was estimated from the amplification of reference gene primers within the assay. Sequence reads were collapsed and filtered to measure the absolute abundance of every unique TCRbeta CDR3 rearrangement. For each sample, productive Simpson clonality was calculated as the square root of Simpson's diversity index over productive rearrangements. TCRdb took this table from immuneACCESS and kept in-frame rearrangements with V and J called. Such tables lack part of the clones; where checked against another copy, unresolved V genes explain under half of the gap, and the rest is unexplained. The V and J calls and clone size were taken over from that table, and D and trimming were inferred from the DNA. The sample has about 260,000 clones on record, around 89% of them singletons. The ten largest clones represent around 0.8% of the sample.

This specimen belongs to a study of blood T cell repertoires in COVID-19 (dated by TCRdb to 2020 to 2021). About the investigation overall: Samples covering the acute and convalescent phases of COVID-19 were provided by collaborators in the United States, Italy and Spain. Deeply sampled blood TCRbeta repertoires from subjects exposed to, actively infected with, or recovered from COVID-19 were included in the dataset. A de-identified subject ID, COVID-19 status, age in years and sex were almost always included in the sample metadata. The samples were drawn from the first 160 participants of the ongoing ImmuneRACE study and from some 1,300 subjects provided by 6 global collaborators. The material from the prospective study consisted of cDNA or gDNA derived from T cells, B-cell-depleted T cells, or PBMCs. The repertoires were made available in a free public database intended to serve as a resource for research on the immune response to SARS-CoV-2. Where available, HLA class I and class II types were taken from metadata supplied by the sample provider and were not determined by assay-based typing. General study outcomes and caveats: How much clinical and demographic metadata was included differed by source and by participant, and the metadata was provided uncurated.

In the prospective study, participants were roughly 18 to 100 years old, resided in about 25 geographic areas of the United States, and were enrolled through a virtual design. In the prospective study, participants were assigned to cohorts based on the clinical history participants reported in a screening survey and a study questionnaire. A participant counted as exposed if, within 2 weeks of entering the study, that participant had been in contact with someone who had a PCR-confirmed or clinician-diagnosed COVID-19 case. In the prospective study, whole blood, serum and a nasopharyngeal or oropharyngeal swab were collected from each participant by mobile phlebotomists. Over a roughly two-month period, participants in the prospective study had the option of providing additional blood draws and questionnaires. Before DNA extraction, blood samples from the prospective study were shipped at room temperature or frozen.

The clonotype originates from a man in his fifties who had been exposed to COVID-19. What was sequenced was PBMCs or T cells enriched from blood (not recorded which). The chain is encoded by TRBV19 joined to TRBJ1-1; the junction holds 10 bases that match TRBD1. The CDR3 in this case is CASSIRDRGAFF. The DNA sequence is as follows: TGTGCCAGTAGTATTCGGGACAGGGGAGCTTTCTTT.